This T cell receptor beta chain was identified in a study of cytomegalovirus exposure and HLA in healthy donors. PCR involved 60 Vbeta and 13 Jbeta primers. In the study's own analysis: Among the unique TCR beta chains that a later analysis counted, about 79 million in all, about 11 million were shared. Profiling relied on immunoSEQ multiplex PCR, and the TCRdb table lists in-frame clones only, not all of them. V, J and clone size derive from that table, while D and trimming were established from the DNA sequence. Of about 140,000 clones in the sample, roughly 74% were seen once. This clone was counted a single time. Its matching antigen is unknown. The junction and the germline gene differ at one end; a read error may be behind it. The CDR3 extends over 14 amino acids. In germline, CDR1 is SEHNR, CDR2 FQNEAQ (reference sequence). Whole-study findings and limits: The authors considered a cluster of highly shared sequence variants likely to be a sequencing artifact.

The TCR originated in a man aged 35 to 55 in good health and CMV-seronegative. Sequenced sample: PBMCs. The V and J genes are TRBV7-9 and TRBJ1-4, with D unclear. CDR3 coding DNA: TGTTCCAGCAGCTCTTTACTTTGGAATGAAAAACTGTTTTTT. Translated, it gives CSSSSLLWNEKLFF.